This TCR beta chain was recorded in a study of T cells in Graves' hyperthyroidism and ophthalmopathy. Template material for amplifying TCR beta CDR3 regions consisted of RNA transcripts. An initial round of RT-PCR targeting the TCR CDR3 relied on the HTBI primer set. TCRdb re-called the multiplex PCR reads with MiXCR, one entry per CDR3 protein. The sample has some 270,000 distinct CDR3 sequences; less than 15% are singletons. Germline V gene sequence: CDR1 MNHNS, CDR2 SASEGT. CDR3 size: 11 residues. Trimming left V 8 bases short and J 9 bases short, with 11 bases between. This clonotype was observed many times.

The rearrangement uses TRBV6-1 and TRBJ1-5; D is uncertain. Sequenced sample: blood. This sequence originates from a woman aged 25 to 45 with Graves' hyperthyroidism that later progressed to Graves' ophthalmopathy. The CDR3: CASGYARPQHF. Written as DNA, the CDR3 is TGTGCCAGCGGCTACGCTAGGCCCCAGCATTTT.